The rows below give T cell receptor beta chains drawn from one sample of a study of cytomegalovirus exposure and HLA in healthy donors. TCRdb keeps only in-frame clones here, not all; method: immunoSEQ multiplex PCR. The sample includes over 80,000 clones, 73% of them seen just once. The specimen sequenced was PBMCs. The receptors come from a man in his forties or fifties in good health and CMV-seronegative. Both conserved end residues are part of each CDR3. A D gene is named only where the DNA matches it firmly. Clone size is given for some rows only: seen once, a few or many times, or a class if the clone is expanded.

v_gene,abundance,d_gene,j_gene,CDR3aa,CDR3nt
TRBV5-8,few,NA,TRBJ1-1,CASSSLWRPEAFF,TGTGCCAGCAGCTCCCTATGGCGGCCTGAAGCTTTCTTT
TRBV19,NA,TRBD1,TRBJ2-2,CASSRFPGQGTGELFF,TGTGCCAGTAGTAGATTCCCGGGACAGGGGACCGGGGAGCTGTTTTTT
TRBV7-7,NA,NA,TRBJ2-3,CASSLGQPTDTQYF,TGTGCCAGCAGCTTAGGGCAACCCACAGATACGCAGTATTTT
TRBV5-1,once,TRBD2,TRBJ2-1,CASRPITSGGYNEQFF,TGCGCCAGCAGACCAATTACTAGCGGGGGATACAATGAGCAGTTCTTC
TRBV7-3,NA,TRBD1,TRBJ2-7,CASSLPDRAPFREQYF,TGTGCCAGCAGCTTACCGGACAGGGCACCATTCCGCGAGCAGTACTTC
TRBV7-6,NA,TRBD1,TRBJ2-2,CASSLDRVQGDTGELFF,TGTGCCAGCAGCTTAGATAGGGTCCAGGGGGACACCGGGGAGCTGTTTTTT
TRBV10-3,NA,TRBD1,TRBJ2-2,CATRITGVGTGELFF,TGTGCCACCAGAATAACAGGGGTTGGAACCGGGGAGCTGTTTTTT
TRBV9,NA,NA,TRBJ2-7,CASSRGGGGSEQYF,TGTGCCAGCAGCAGAGGGGGAGGGGGTAGCGAGCAGTACTTC
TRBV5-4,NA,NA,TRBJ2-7,CASSLTGSREQYF,TGTGCCAGCAGTCTAACTGGTTCACGCGAGCAGTACTTC
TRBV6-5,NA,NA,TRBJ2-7,CASSYDTGSYEQYF,TGTGCCAGCAGTTACGATACAGGTTCCTACGAGCAGTACTTC
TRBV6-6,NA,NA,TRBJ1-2,CASRQQVRQGYTF,TGTGCCAGCAGACAACAGGTGCGGCAAGGCTACACCTTC
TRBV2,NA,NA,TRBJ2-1,CATPRGYNEQFF,TGTGCCACCCCGAGAGGGTACAATGAGCAGTTCTTC
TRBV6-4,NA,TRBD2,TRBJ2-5,CASSAPGLAGAIRKETQYF,TGTGCCAGCAGTGCACCGGGACTAGCGGGGGCAATACGAAAAGAGACCCAGTACTTC
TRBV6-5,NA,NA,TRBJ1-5,CASSYGGGHQPQHF,TGTGCCAGCAGTTACGGCGGAGGGCATCAGCCCCAGCATTTT
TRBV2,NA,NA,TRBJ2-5,CASSGMDGGLGETQYF,TGTGCCAGCAGTGGAATGGACGGGGGGCTAGGAGAGACCCAGTACTTC
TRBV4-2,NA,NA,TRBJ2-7,CASSQDRLSHEQYF,TGTGCCAGCAGCCAAGATCGCCTGAGCCACGAGCAGTACTTC
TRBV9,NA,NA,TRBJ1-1,CASSPQGHMNTEAFF,TGTGCCAGCAGCCCACAGGGACACATGAACACTGAAGCTTTCTTT
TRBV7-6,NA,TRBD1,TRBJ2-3,CASSLEQGADTQYF,TGTGCCAGCAGCTTAGAACAGGGGGCAGATACGCAGTATTTT
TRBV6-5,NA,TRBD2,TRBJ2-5,CASSPSGGRQETQYF,TGTGCCAGCAGTCCTAGCGGGGGCCGCCAAGAGACCCAGTACTTC
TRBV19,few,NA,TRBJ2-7,CASSPVPDSYEQYF,TGTGCCAGTAGTCCCGTTCCAGACTCCTACGAGCAGTACTTC
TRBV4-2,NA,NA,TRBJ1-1,CASSQDLGQGGGNTEAFF,TGTGCCAGCAGCCAAGATTTGGGTCAGGGCGGTGGGAACACTGAAGCTTTCTTT
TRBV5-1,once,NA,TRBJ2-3,CASSRVPRAVSTDTQYF,TGCGCCAGCAGTCGGGTACCAAGAGCGGTTAGCACAGATACGCAGTATTTT
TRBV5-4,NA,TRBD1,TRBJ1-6,CASSRGQGVTYNSPLHF,TGTGCCAGCAGCCGGGGACAGGGGGTGACTTATAATTCACCCCTCCACTTT
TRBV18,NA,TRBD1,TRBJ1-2,CASSPRTGTYGYTF,TGTGCCAGCTCACCTCGGACAGGGACGTATGGCTACACCTTC
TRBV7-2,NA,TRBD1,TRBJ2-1,CASSLDPGQIVEQFF,TGTGCCAGCAGCTTAGACCCGGGACAGATCGTTGAGCAGTTCTTC
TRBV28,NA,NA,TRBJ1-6,CASSLLRAWYSPLHF,TGTGCCAGCAGTTTGCTCAGGGCCTGGTATTCACCCCTCCACTTT
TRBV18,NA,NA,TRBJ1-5,CASSWGRLPFDQPQHF,TGTGCCAGCTCCTGGGGCAGGCTACCGTTCGATCAGCCCCAGCATTTT
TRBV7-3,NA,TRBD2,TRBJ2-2,CASSLTSGGNGGELFF,TGTGCCAGCAGTTTAACTAGCGGGGGTAATGGCGGGGAGCTGTTTTTT
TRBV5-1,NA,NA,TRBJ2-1,CASSSGTSPYNEQFF,TGCGCCAGCAGCTCCGGGACATCCCCCTACAATGAGCAGTTCTTC
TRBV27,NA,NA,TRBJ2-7,CASSLAPGHRYEQYF,TGTGCCAGCAGTTTGGCTCCGGGACACCGCTACGAGCAGTACTTC
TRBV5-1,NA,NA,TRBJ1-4,CASSATSEKLFF,TGCGCCAGCAGCGCCACAAGTGAAAAACTGTTTTTT
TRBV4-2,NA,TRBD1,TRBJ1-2,CASSQGAEGQEPYGYTF,TGTGCCAGCAGCCAAGGCGCCGAGGGACAGGAGCCTTATGGCTACACCTTC
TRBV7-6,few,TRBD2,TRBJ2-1,CASSLWGRGGPTEQFF,TGTGCCAGCAGCTTATGGGGGCGGGGGGGCCCTACTGAGCAGTTCTTC